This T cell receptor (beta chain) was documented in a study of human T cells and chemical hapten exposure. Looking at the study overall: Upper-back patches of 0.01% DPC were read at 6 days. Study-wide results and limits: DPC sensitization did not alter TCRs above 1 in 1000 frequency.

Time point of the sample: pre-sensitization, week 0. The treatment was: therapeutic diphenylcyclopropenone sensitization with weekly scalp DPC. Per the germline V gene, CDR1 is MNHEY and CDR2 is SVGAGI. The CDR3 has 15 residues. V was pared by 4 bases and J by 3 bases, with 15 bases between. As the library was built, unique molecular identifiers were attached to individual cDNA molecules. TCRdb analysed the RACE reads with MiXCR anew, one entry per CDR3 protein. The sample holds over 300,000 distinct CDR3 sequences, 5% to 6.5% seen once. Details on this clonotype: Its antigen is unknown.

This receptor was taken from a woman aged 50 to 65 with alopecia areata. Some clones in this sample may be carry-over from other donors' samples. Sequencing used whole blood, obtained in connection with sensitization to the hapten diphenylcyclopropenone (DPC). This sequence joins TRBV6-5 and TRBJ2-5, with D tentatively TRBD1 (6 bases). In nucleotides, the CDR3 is TGTGCCAGCAGTTCCGACCTAAAGGGGGAAGAGACCCAGTACTTC. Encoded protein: CASSSDLKGEETQYF.